This T cell receptor (beta chain) was observed in a study of T-cell memory formation after mild COVID-19. TCRdb re-called the 5' RACE reads with MiXCR, one entry per CDR3 protein. The table includes around 510,000 distinct CDR3 sequences, roughly a fifth detected once. The V end lost 3 bases, the J end lost 7 bases, and 6 bases lay between the germline ends. This CDR3 region has 11 residues. The germline V gene has CDR1 SGHTA and CDR2 FQGNSA. Sequencing was performed on PBMCs or a T cell subset sorted from them (not recorded which). The TCR sequence derives from an adult woman who had mild COVID-19 (a few samples of this study predate the infection). Cell type and time point are not known. The chain uses TRBV7-2 and TRBJ1-2, with no clear D. The CDR3, as DNA: TGTGCCAGCAGCTTCCGGGGTGGCTACACCTTC. Amino acid sequence: CASSFRGGYTF.